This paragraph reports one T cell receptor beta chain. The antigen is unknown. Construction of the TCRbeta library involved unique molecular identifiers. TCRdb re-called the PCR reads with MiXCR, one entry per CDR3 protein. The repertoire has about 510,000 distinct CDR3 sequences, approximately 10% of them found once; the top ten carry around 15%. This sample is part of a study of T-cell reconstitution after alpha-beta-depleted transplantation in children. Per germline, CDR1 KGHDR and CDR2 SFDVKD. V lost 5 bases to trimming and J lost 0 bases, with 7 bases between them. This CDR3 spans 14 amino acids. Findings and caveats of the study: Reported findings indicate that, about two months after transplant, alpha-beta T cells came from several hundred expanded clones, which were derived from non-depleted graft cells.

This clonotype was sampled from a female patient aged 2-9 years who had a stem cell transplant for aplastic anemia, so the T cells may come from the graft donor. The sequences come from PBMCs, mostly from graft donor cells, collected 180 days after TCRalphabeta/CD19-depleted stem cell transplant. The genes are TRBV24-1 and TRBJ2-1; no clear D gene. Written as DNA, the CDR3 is TGTGCCACCAGTGGGGCAGCCTCCTACAATGAGCAGTTCTTC. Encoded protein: CATSGAASYNEQFF.